The 30 T cell receptor beta chains below all came from one sample that was sequenced in a study of cytomegalovirus exposure and HLA in healthy donors. The PCR ran on 60 Vbeta and 13 Jbeta primers. Clones were sequenced by immunoSEQ multiplex PCR, and TCRdb holds only the in-frame ones, with some missing. Among around 130,000 clones listed, 65% to 85% were seen once. Sequencing was performed on PBMCs. The receptors come from a woman in her forties in good health and CMV-seropositive.

This clone was detected a few times. The chain uses TRBV14 and TRBJ1-4; a possible D gene is TRBD1 (5 bases). This CDR3 comprises 14 residues. From germline, CDR1 is SGHDN and CDR2 FVKESK. V lost 2 bases and J lost 7, with 11 bases in between. The CDR3 DNA reads TGTGCCAGCAGCCAATCCGGTCAGGGTGAAAAACTGTTTTTT. Translated: CASSQSGQGEKLFF. Together with reference TRBV14 and TRBJ1-4, the CDR3 gives the full variable domain: EAGVTQFPSHSVIEKGQTVTLRCDPISGHDNLYWYRRVMGKEIKFLLHFVKESKQDESGMPNNRFLAERTGGTYSTLKVQPAELEDSGVYFCASSQSGQGEKLFFGSGTQLSVL.

In DNA form, the CDR3 reads TGTGCCAGCAGGCCCTGGCAGGGAGGAACTGAAGCTTTCTTT. Translating it yields CASRPWQGGTEAFF. J is TRBJ1-1 and V is TRBV6-5; tentative D call: TRBD1 (5 bases). Germline-derived CDR1 and CDR2 are MNHEY and SVGAGI. With 6 bases removed from V and 5 bases from J, the gap between germline ends came to 16 bases. The CDR3 is made up of 14 amino acids.

The chain recombines TRBV29-1 with TRBJ1-4; D might be TRBD1 (5 bases). Trimming took off 0 bases at V and 8 bases at J, with 7 bases between the two ends. The CDR3 covers 12 residues. The V gene's germline CDR1 is SQVTM and CDR2 ANQGSEA. Written as DNA, the CDR3 is TGCAGCGTTGAAGACGGGGGGGAAAAACTGTTTTTT. It encodes CSVEDGGEKLFF.

This clone has at least ten counts. The chain employs TRBV4-3 and TRBJ1-1; D unresolved. Germline V gene lookup returns CDR1 LGHNA and CDR2 YSLEER. CDR3 size: 14 residues. Trimming took 4 bases from V and 0 from J, leaving 9 bases between them. In DNA, the CDR3 is TGCGCCAGCAGCCTTATCGGGGTGAACACTGAAGCTTTCTTT. Translating it yields CASSLIGVNTEAFF.

The chain uses TRBV5-1 and TRBJ2-3; tentatively, D is TRBD1 (7 bases). The CDR3 loop spans 17 amino acids. Trimming shortened V by 3 bases and J by 3 bases, and 20 bases separated the two germline ends. Germline loops: CDR1 SGHRS, CDR2 YFSETQ. CDR3 loop: CASSSLPGAGGTDTQYF. CDR3 nucleotide sequence: TGCGCCAGCAGCTCCCTGCCTGGGGCAGGGGGGACAGATACGCAGTATTTT.

The chain joins TRBV30 to TRBJ1-6, with TRBD1 identical over 8 bases. The CDR3 runs to 14 residues. Germline V gives CDR1 GTSNPN, CDR2 SVGIG (reference sequence). V gave up 4 bases and J gave up 5 bases; unmatched junction bases: 4. CDR3 region: CAWTRGQDNSPLHF. In nucleotides, the CDR3 is TGTGCCTGGACCAGGGGGCAAGATAATTCACCCCTCCACTTT. The full variable domain, in which reference TRBV30 and TRBJ1-6 provide the parts outside the CDR3, is SQTIHQWPATLVQPVGSPLSLECTVEGTSNPNLYWYRQAAGRGLQLLFYSVGIGQISSEVPQNLSASRPQDRQFILSSKKLLLSDSGFYLCAWTRGQDNSPLHFGNGTRLTVT.

This clone was seen just once. The rearrangement links TRBV6-6 to TRBJ1-1, with D hard to call. The CDR3 spans 15 residues. In germline, CDR1 is MNHNY, CDR2 SVGAGI (reference sequence). V dropped 6 bases and J dropped 0 bases, with 14 bases sitting between them. CDR3 protein: CASRRSSDLNTEAFF. As DNA, the CDR3 is TGTGCCAGCAGAAGATCCAGCGACCTGAACACTGAAGCTTTCTTT.

The rearrangement links TRBV11-1 to TRBJ1-1; D remains ambiguous. V lost 0 bases and J lost 4, with 12 bases in between. Germline V gives CDR1 SGHAT, CDR2 FQDESV (reference sequence). CDR3 length equals 15 residues. In DNA form, the CDR3 reads TGTGCCAGCAGCTTAGCGATTGCGAGTAGCACTGAAGCTTTCTTT. Amino acid sequence: CASSLAIASSTEAFF.

This chain links TRBV9 with TRBJ2-1; D is unclear. V dropped 3 bases and J dropped 5 bases, with 18 bases sitting between them. The CDR3 spans 16 residues. Per germline, CDR1 SGDLS and CDR2 YYNGEE. In nucleotides, the CDR3 is TGTGCCAGCAGCGCCGGCGGCTTATCTCGAGACAATGAGCAGTTCTTC. Translation: CASSAGGLSRDNEQFF.

This clone was picked up a small number of times. The rearrangement joins TRBV5-1 to TRBJ2-6; tentatively, D is TRBD1 (7 bases). Germline CDR1 and CDR2: SGHRS and YFSETQ. The CDR3 contains 18 residues. Trimming cost V 4 bases and J 3 bases, with 20 bases left between them. Here the CDR3 DNA reads TGCGCCAGCAGCAAGGTTGTGGCAGGGGGAGGTGGGGCCAACGTCCTGACTTTC. This codes for CASSKVVAGGGGANVLTF.

The V gene is TRBV9, the J gene TRBJ2-3, with 7 bases identical to TRBD2. V lost 1 base, J lost 7 bases, and 9 bases stayed unmatched. CDR1 and CDR2 (germline): SGDLS, YYNGEE. This CDR3 region has 15 residues. CDR3 loop: CASSVRSGEPYTQYF. The CDR3 region has the DNA TGTGCCAGCAGCGTAAGGAGCGGGGAACCATATACGCAGTATTTT.

The V and J genes are TRBV9 and TRBJ2-1; TRBD2 agrees at 7 bases. With 0 bases clipped from V and 1 base from J, the junction kept 4 bases outside the gene matches. Germline assignment: CDR1 SGDLS and CDR2 YYNGEE. The CDR3 contains 16 residues. CDR3 nucleotides: TGTGCCAGCAGCGTAGAGGCGGGAGTTTCCTACAATGAGCAGTTCTTC. Its protein product is CASSVEAGVSYNEQFF.

The V gene is TRBV6-5, the J gene TRBJ2-7, with 7 bases aligning to TRBD1. The J segment lost 4 bases and the V segment lost 7 bases, leaving 4 bases of the junction unmatched. CDR3 size: 12 residues. CDR1 is MNHEY and CDR2 is SVGAGI in the germline V gene. Written as DNA, the CDR3 is TGTGCCAGCAAAGGGACAGAGTACGAGCAGTACTTC. Its protein product is CASKGTEYEQYF.

The chain recombines TRBV5-6 with TRBJ1-2, with 7 bases identical to TRBD1. This CDR3 region has 15 residues. Trimming took 5 bases from V and 6 from J; bases not matched to a gene: 13. From germline, CDR1 is SGHDT and CDR2 YYEEEE. The CDR3 loop reads CASSPTPRGTDGYTF. The CDR3 DNA reads TGTGCCAGCAGTCCGACACCCAGGGGGACAGATGGCTACACCTTC.

In the case of this clone: One end of the junction fails to match germline, which may point to a read error. This chain connects TRBV28 to TRBJ2-5, with 9 positions matching TRBD1. The CDR3 spans 15 residues. Germline values: CDR1 MDHEN, CDR2 SYDVKM. The CDR3, as DNA: TGTGTCAGCAGAGCCCCTGGACAGGGGCAAGAGACCCAGTACTTC. Translated: CVSRAPGQGQETQYF.

The chain couples TRBV30 to TRBJ2-7, with no clear D. Germline V gene sequence: CDR1 GTSNPN, CDR2 SVGIG (reference sequence). The CDR3 spans 12 residues. Between the trimmed V and J ends, which lost 2 bases and 3 bases, there was a span of 8 bases. CDR3: CAWSKSVYEQYF. The CDR3 nucleotides are TGTGCCTGGAGTAAGTCAGTCTACGAGCAGTACTTC.

The CDR3 reads CASSEPGTASYEQYF. CDR3 bases: TGTGCCAGCAGTGAACCCGGGACAGCCTCCTACGAGCAGTACTTC. The chain has TRBV25-1 and TRBJ2-7, with 7 bases aligning to TRBD1. J lost 0 bases, V lost 2 bases, and 4 bases had no gene match. The germline gives CDR1 MGHDK, CDR2 SYGVNS. This CDR3 is 15 amino acids long.

This chain uses TRBV29-1 with TRBJ1-2, with 8 bases fitting TRBD1. CDR1 is SQVTM and CDR2 is ANQGSEA in the germline V gene. The CDR3 runs 12 residues. The V gene end was trimmed by 7 bases and the J gene end by 7 bases; junction bases not matched to a gene: 8. CDR3 coding DNA: TGCAGCGCCCTAACAGGGGGTCGTGGCTACACCTTC. Translated, it gives CSALTGGRGYTF.

The chain combines TRBV6-4 with TRBJ2-4; tentatively, D is TRBD2 (5 bases). Looked up from germline, CDR1 is MRHNA and CDR2 is SNTAGT. V gave up 6 bases and J gave up 0 bases, with 15 bases separating them. The length of the CDR3 is 16 residues. CDR3: CASSPTRRLAKNIQYF. CDR3 nucleotide sequence: TGTGCCAGCAGCCCCACTAGGCGACTAGCCAAAAACATTCAGTACTTC.

V is TRBV28 and J is TRBJ1-2; TRBD1 is a possible D gene (5 bases). This CDR3 has 12 residues. V lost 2 bases, J lost 6 bases, and 7 bases lay in between. Germline CDR1 MDHEN, CDR2 SYDVKM. The CDR3 spells CASSLGGNGYTF. In nucleotides, the CDR3 is TGTGCCAGCAGTTTAGGGGGGAATGGCTACACCTTC.

The rearrangement uses TRBV13 and TRBJ1-1; 7 bases line up with TRBD1. With V trimmed by 1 base and J by 1 base, 12 bases remained unmatched. CDR1 is PRHDT and CDR2 is FYEKMQ in the germline V gene (reference sequence). The CDR3 is made up of 18 amino acids. The CDR3 DNA follows: TGTGCCAGCAGCTTAGCCGAAGACAGGGCTTACGGGAACACTGAAGCTTTCTTT. Translation gives CASSLAEDRAYGNTEAFF.

V usage is TRBV30 and J usage is TRBJ1-6; 7 nucleotides match TRBD1. CDR3 length: 16 residues. V gave up 1 base and J gave up 2 bases; unmatched junction bases: 5. Germline V lookup: CDR1 GTSNPN, CDR2 SVGIG (reference sequence). CDR3 region: CAWSDTTGPYNSPLHF. CDR3 coding DNA: TGTGCCTGGAGTGACACGACAGGGCCCTATAATTCACCCCTCCACTTT.

This chain connects TRBV7-3 to TRBJ2-2; tentatively, D is TRBD2 (7 bases). Trimming pared 1 base from V and 4 bases from J, leaving 13 bases between. This CDR3 is 16 amino acids long. CDR1 is SGHTA and CDR2 is FQGTGA in the germline V gene. The CDR3 sequence is CASSLRGGGSTGELFF. For the CDR3, the DNA is TGTGCCAGCAGCTTAAGGGGGGGCGGAAGCACCGGGGAGCTGTTTTTT.

This clone has more than one count but fewer than ten. The chain has TRBV6-1 and TRBJ1-5; tentative D call: TRBD1 (6 bases). The V and J ends lost 7 bases and 3 bases respectively, with 16 bases between them. Per germline, CDR1 MNHNS and CDR2 SASEGT. This CDR3 has 15 residues. CDR3 residues: CASMWGLEANQPQHF. CDR3 DNA: TGTGCCAGCATGTGGGGGCTAGAGGCCAATCAGCCCCAGCATTTT.

This chain joins TRBV30 and TRBJ1-2; 8 nucleotides match TRBD1. The CDR3 is made up of 16 amino acids. Germline CDR1 reads GTSNPN; CDR2 reads SVGIG (reference sequence). Trimming removed 4 bases from V and 8 bases from J; junction bases left unmatched: 18. The CDR3 reads CAWTFAGGASAGGYTF. The CDR3, as DNA: TGTGCCTGGACCTTCGCAGGGGGCGCAAGCGCGGGAGGCTACACCTTC.

V usage is TRBV15 and J usage is TRBJ1-5; TRBD1 might be the D (6 bases). Germline assignment: CDR1 LNHNV and CDR2 YYDKDF (reference sequence). This CDR3 is 16 amino acids long. V was cut by 1 base and J by 4 bases, with 14 bases left in between. Written as DNA, the CDR3 is TGTGCCACCAGCAGAGGAAGACAGGACTTTAATCAGCCCCAGCATTTT. Translating gives CATSRGRQDFNQPQHF.

The genes are TRBV7-2 and TRBJ1-5; 8 bases agree with TRBD1. The germline V gene encodes CDR1 SGHTA and CDR2 FQGNSA. V lost 5 bases and J lost 0; bases outside the gene matches: 9. The CDR3 is 17 amino acids. Written as DNA, the CDR3 is TGTGCCAGCAGCCTCCGGACAGGGACCCATAGCAATCAGCCCCAGCATTTT. This gives the protein CASSLRTGTHSNQPQHF.

The chain links TRBV6-5 to TRBJ2-7, with D unclear. The CDR3 extends over 11 amino acids. V dropped 2 bases and J dropped 4 bases, with 3 bases sitting between them. The germline V gene encodes CDR1 MNHEY and CDR2 SVGAGI. For the CDR3, the DNA is TGTGCCAGCAGTTACACATACGAGCAGTACTTC. Amino acid sequence: CASSYTYEQYF.

This clone was counted only a few times. The genes are TRBV7-2 and TRBJ1-1; no clear D gene. Trimming left V 4 bases short and J 1 base short, with 10 bases between. The CDR3 has 14 residues. Germline loops: CDR1 SGHTA, CDR2 FQGNSA. The CDR3 DNA reads TGTGCCAGCAGCTATGACCCGGGGAACACTGAAGCTTTCTTT. Amino acid sequence: CASSYDPGNTEAFF.

This clone has more than one count but fewer than ten. The chain is built from TRBV7-2 and TRBJ1-5; perhaps TRBD1 as D (5 bases). CDR1 is SGHTA, CDR2 FQGNSA, per germline. This CDR3 has 15 amino acids. The V gene lost 5 bases and the J gene lost 0 bases, with 11 bases spanning the gap. CDR3 coding DNA: TGTGCCAGCAGCCCGGGGGGGAGTAGCAATCAGCCCCAGCATTTT. This gives the protein CASSPGGSSNQPQHF. Complete variable domain (other parts from reference TRBV7-2 and TRBJ1-5): GAGVSQSPSNKVTEKGKDVELRCDPISGHTALYWYRQSLGQGLEFLIYFQGNSAPDKSGLPSDRFSAERTGGSVSTLTIQRTQQEDSAVYLCASSPGGSSNQPQHFGDGTRLSIL.